This TCR beta chain emerged from a study of T-cell reconstitution after alpha-beta-depleted transplantation in children. This clonotype was observed a few times. The authors prepared the TCRbeta library with unique molecular identifiers. TCRdb re-analysed the PCR reads in MiXCR, keeping a single row per CDR3 protein. The sample records about 540,000 distinct CDR3 sequences, around 18% being singletons. The receptor's source is a human donor who donated a stem cell graft to a child with acute lymphoblastic leukemia. The starting material was PBMCs from the stem cell graft donor, obtained from the stem cell graft.

The CDR3 spells CASSLEDYGYTF. CDR3 DNA sequence: TGTGCCAGCAGTTTAGAGGACTATGGCTACACCTTC. V is TRBV12-3 or TRBV12-4 and J is TRBJ1-2; D unclear. This CDR3 contains 12 residues. Trimming removed 1 base at V and 3 bases at J, with 3 bases between.